This TCR beta chain was identified in a study of T cell responses to AZD1222 COVID-19 vaccine. For the study at large: Whether given at about 4 or about 12 weeks, second doses were pooled.

The repertoire was sequenced with immunoSEQ multiplex PCR; TCRdb's copy has only in-frame clones and lacks some. The sample holds over 100,000 clones; about 87% are singletons and the top ten take roughly 8.4%. Concerning this clone itself: The antigen remains unidentified.

Study results and caveats: The breadth and depth of Spike-specific TCRs increased once two AZD1222 doses had been given. Among AZD1222 vaccinees, only five or six were seropositive at baseline. The donors showed a predominance of white British ancestry and of females, with possible underestimation of clonal diversity.

This CDR3 is built from 18 residues. The V gene is TRBV21-1, the J gene TRBJ1-2; the table's D call of TRBD1 was not tested on the DNA. TRBV21-1 is described as a pseudogene. The receptor was derived from an adult in good health. The specimen was peripheral blood, collected on day 0 of AZD1222 vaccination. The CDR3 nucleotides are TGTGCCAGCAGCAACTTTTCCGGACAGGGGGCCCCTTTCTATGGCTACACCTTC. Amino acid sequence: CASSNFSGQGAPFYGYTF.